Listed below are T cell receptor beta chains from one sample, sequenced in a study of Ad26.COV2.S vaccination and SARS-CoV-2 variants. Here immunoSEQ multiplex PCR was the method, and the copy in TCRdb shows in-frame clones only, minus some. In the table there are approximately 300,000 clones, around 83% of which are singletons. Sequenced material: peripheral blood, taken in a trial of Ad26.COV2.S vaccine versus placebo. All receptors derive from a person aged 18-65 years who received the Ad26.COV2.S COVID-19 vaccine or a placebo. Both conserved end residues are part of each CDR3. D genes are given only for firm matches. The size field is filled for only some rows; it gives once, few, many or a size class.

TRBV4-1	TRBJ1-2	TRBD1	-	CASSQGLGQGANYGYTF	TGCGCCAGCAGCCAAGGATTGGGACAGGGGGCCAACTATGGCTACACCTTC
TRBV9	TRBJ2-7	TRBD2	-	CASSEWGLADSYEQYF	TGTGCCAGCAGCGAGTGGGGACTAGCGGATTCCTACGAGCAGTACTTC
TRBV15	TRBJ1-4	TRBD1	-	CATSRDMSTGGKLFF	TGTGCCACCAGCAGAGATATGTCGACAGGGGGTAAACTGTTTTTT
TRBV20-1	TRBJ1-1	-	-	CSVGTLTEAFF	TGCAGTGTTGGGACATTAACTGAAGCTTTCTTT
TRBV7-3	TRBJ2-6	-	once	CASSSKHQPGANVLTF	TGTGCCAGCAGCTCAAAACACCAACCTGGGGCCAACGTCCTGACTTTC
TRBV7-2	TRBJ1-3	-	-	CASSLGPRSSGNTIYF	TGTGCCAGCAGCTTGGGACCCCGGTCCTCTGGAAACACCATATATTTT
TRBV11-2	TRBJ2-1	TRBD1	-	CASSFTGGSHNEQFF	TGTGCCAGCAGCTTCACAGGGGGATCCCACAATGAGCAGTTCTTC
TRBV19	TRBJ1-1	-	-	CASSIGMNTEAFF	TGTGCCAGTAGTATCGGCATGAACACTGAAGCTTTCTTT
TRBV19	TRBJ1-2	TRBD1	-	CASRFGSRGLVGYTF	TGTGCCAGTAGATTCGGGTCCAGGGGGCTAGTAGGCTACACCTTC
TRBV5-6	TRBJ2-5	-	once	CASSSFFVETQYF	TGTGCCAGCAGCTCCTTTTTCGTGGAGACCCAGTACTTC
TRBV30	TRBJ2-7	TRBD2	once	CAWRKLAGREQYF	TGTGCCTGGAGGAAGTTAGCGGGGAGAGAGCAGTACTTC
TRBV9	TRBJ2-3	-	-	CASSVVSGTDTQYF	TGTGCCAGCAGCGTAGTTAGCGGCACAGATACGCAGTATTTT
TRBV2	TRBJ1-3	-	-	CASTPGFGNTIYF	TGTGCCAGCACCCCAGGGTTCGGAAACACCATATATTTT
TRBV7-9	TRBJ1-4	TRBD1	-	CASSTDRARTNEKLFF	TGTGCCAGCAGCACGGACAGGGCCAGGACTAATGAAAAACTGTTTTTT
TRBV4-2	TRBJ2-1	-	few	CASSQDGGMRTRNEQFF	TGTGCCAGCAGCCAAGATGGCGGAATGCGTACTCGTAATGAGCAGTTCTTC
TRBV2	TRBJ1-6	TRBD1	-	CASSRDSYNSPLHF	TGTGCCAGTTCCCGGGACAGCTATAATTCACCCCTCCACTTT
TRBV27	TRBJ2-7	-	-	CASTVGPSFYEQYF	TGTGCCAGCACCGTGGGACCGAGCTTCTACGAGCAGTACTTC
TRBV27	TRBJ2-2	-	-	CASSSSPLLDSRIFTGELFF	TGTGCCAGCAGTTCATCCCCACTACTCGACAGCCGAATTTTCACCGGGGAGCTGTTTTTT
TRBV19	TRBJ2-1	-	few	CASHPFGGRYNEQFF	TGTGCCAGTCACCCATTTGGGGGGCGGTACAATGAGCAGTTCTTC
TRBV10-3	TRBJ2-3	TRBD2	-	CAISESSKRGADTQYF	TGTGCCATCAGTGAGTCGAGCAAGCGGGGGGCAGATACGCAGTATTTT
TRBV7-9	TRBJ2-6	-	-	CASSSFSGANVLTF	TGTGCCAGCAGCTCGTTCTCTGGGGCCAACGTCCTGACTTTC
TRBV13	TRBJ2-7	TRBD2	-	CASSLGGLGGAGGPYEQYF	TGTGCCAGCAGCTTAGGTGGGCTTGGAGGAGCGGGGGGACCCTACGAGCAGTACTTC
TRBV5-4	TRBJ1-3	-	-	CASSRGQTNSGNTIYF	TGTGCCAGCAGCCGGGGGCAGACTAACTCTGGAAACACCATATATTTT
TRBV14	TRBJ1-3	TRBD1	once	CASSQEAGGKRNTIYF	TGTGCCAGCAGCCAAGAAGCAGGGGGCAAACGAAACACCATATATTTT
TRBV18	TRBJ2-3	TRBD2	-	CASSPGTSGGAGDTQYF	TGTGCCAGCTCACCCGGGACTAGCGGGGGGGCCGGAGATACGCAGTATTTT
TRBV9	TRBJ2-3	-	-	CASSVGGDTQYF	TGTGCCAGCAGCGTAGGCGGGGATACGCAGTATTTT
TRBV4-2	TRBJ1-1	-	-	CASSLDLTSRVNTEAFF	TGTGCCAGCAGCCTGGACCTGACTAGCCGTGTGAACACTGAAGCTTTCTTT
TRBV2	TRBJ1-6	-	-	CASSFETSYNSPLHF	TGTGCCAGCTCATTTGAAACCTCCTATAATTCACCCCTCCACTTT
TRBV15	TRBJ2-2	-	-	CATSRERWNTGELFF	TGTGCCACCAGCAGGGAAAGGTGGAACACCGGGGAGCTGTTTTTT
TRBV9	TRBJ2-7	-	-	CASSVGGGLPDEQYF	TGTGCCAGCAGCGTAGGAGGAGGGTTGCCCGACGAGCAGTACTTC
TRBV19	TRBJ2-7	-	-	CASSIGQPFSSYEQYF	TGTGCCAGTAGTATCGGTCAACCCTTTAGCTCCTACGAGCAGTACTTC
TRBV6-4	TRBJ1-3	-	few	CASSDNMIPSGGNTIYF	TGTGCCAGCAGTGACAACATGATCCCTTCCGGGGGAAACACCATATATTTT
TRBV19	TRBJ2-1	TRBD2	-	CASTSAGTSSNEQFF	TGTGCCAGTACATCCGCCGGGACTAGCTCTAATGAGCAGTTCTTC
TRBV25-1	TRBJ2-3	-	-	CASSTMDTQYF	TGTGCCAGCAGTACGATGGATACGCAGTATTTT
TRBV5-6	TRBJ1-5	-	-	CASSLGGYNQPQHF	TGTGCCAGCAGCTTGGGGGGGTACAATCAGCCCCAGCATTTT
TRBV7-2	TRBJ1-4	TRBD1	-	CASSSMTGVRSKLFF	TGTGCCAGCAGCTCGATGACAGGGGTCCGCTCGAAACTGTTTTTT
TRBV4-3	TRBJ2-3	TRBD1	few	CASSQDPRQGADTQYF	TGCGCCAGCAGCCAAGATCCGCGACAGGGGGCAGATACGCAGTATTTT
TRBV6-6	TRBJ1-4	TRBD1	-	CASSYPGGNEKLFF	TGTGCCAGCAGTTACCCAGGGGGCAATGAAAAACTGTTTTTT
TRBV2	TRBJ1-6	TRBD1	-	CASSTRTGIGNSPLHF	TGTGCCAGCAGTACTAGGACAGGGATCGGAAATTCACCCCTCCACTTT
TRBV5-1	TRBJ2-3	-	once	CASTYNYRRSDTQYF	TGCGCCAGCACCTATAACTACCGGAGATCAGATACGCAGTATTTT